This T cell receptor beta chain was profiled in a study of naive and memory T cell subsets. Whole-study findings and limits: Especially in CD8 cells, naive repertoires contained a few larger clonotypes, possibly CD45RA-re-expressing memory cells.

This clonotype has ten or more counts. What it recognizes is unknown. The beta constant-region primer was an equimolar mix of two oligonucleotides covering TRBC1 and TRBC2. The ligated cDNA underwent four PCR rounds using SP2 and nested alpha and beta constant-region primers. TCRdb itself ran the UMI-ligation and nested PCR reads through MiXCR, one entry per CDR3 protein. The sample lists over 80,000 distinct CDR3 sequences, about 11% seen once, with about 0.14% in the top ten. The CDR3 length is 14 residues. The V gene end was trimmed by 7 bases and the J gene end by 8 bases; junction bases not matched to a gene: 11. In germline, CDR1 is MDHEN, CDR2 SYDVKM.

The V call is TRBV28, the J call TRBJ2-3; 8 nucleotides agree with TRBD2. The TCR was taken from a human donor in good health. Source material: naive CD4+ T cells from blood. The CDR3 DNA sequence: TGTGCCAGCAACTTAGCGGGATGGTCTGCTACGCAGTATTTT. Translation: CASNLAGWSATQYF.